Listed below are T cell receptor beta chains from one sample, sequenced in a study of T cells after posttransplantation cyclophosphamide. Generated by immunoSEQ multiplex PCR, the TCRdb table keeps only in-frame clones and is missing some. This sample carries more than 9,500 clones, none of them present only once. Sequenced sample: PBMCs. The receptors stem from a woman aged 40 to 55 in good health, CMV-negative, and a related stem cell transplant donor. Each CDR3 is given without its conserved first and last residue. The order of the fields is V gene, J gene, CDR3 protein.

V gene: TRBV5-5
J gene: TRBJ2-3
CDR3 protein: ASSLSLAGAADTQY

V gene: TRBV18
J gene: TRBJ2-5
CDR3 protein: ASSPPSEETQY

V gene: TRBV7-8
J gene: TRBJ2-5
CDR3 protein: ASSQYGQGGEETQY

V gene: TRBV5-1
J gene: TRBJ2-1
CDR3 protein: ASSTGTSGTNEQF

V gene: TRBV6-1
J gene: TRBJ2-2
CDR3 protein: ASSERTVGTGELF

V gene: TRBV7-3
J gene: TRBJ2-7
CDR3 protein: ASSLQAGAGEQY

V gene: TRBV9
J gene: TRBJ1-5
CDR3 protein: ASSVGGGGNQPQH

V gene: TRBV7-2
J gene: TRBJ2-1
CDR3 protein: ASSQGQGASYNEQF

V gene: TRBV29-1
J gene: TRBJ2-1
CDR3 protein: SVERGTNEQF

V gene: TRBV9
J gene: TRBJ2-5
CDR3 protein: ASSADTLAGGGETQY

V gene: TRBV4-2
J gene: TRBJ2-7
CDR3 protein: ASSQGLARSSYEQY

V gene: TRBV24-1
J gene: TRBJ1-1
CDR3 protein: ATSDLGQEAF

V gene: TRBV2
J gene: TRBJ1-2
CDR3 protein: ASSGERQTYGYT

V gene: TRBV7-2
J gene: TRBJ2-1
CDR3 protein: ASSPAGGSRVYNEQF

V gene: TRBV5-1
J gene: TRBJ2-7
CDR3 protein: ASYRVSYEQY

V gene: TRBV30
J gene: TRBJ2-1
CDR3 protein: AWLRHPLIAAYNEQF

V gene: TRBV9
J gene: TRBJ2-5
CDR3 protein: ASSRQGAPQETQY

V gene: TRBV12-3/TRBV12-4
J gene: TRBJ1-2
CDR3 protein: ASSGRRGIDVYT

V gene: TRBV29-1
J gene: TRBJ2-5
CDR3 protein: SVAQRGRETQY

V gene: TRBV5-6
J gene: TRBJ1-2
CDR3 protein: ASSSTWAGSYGYT

V gene: TRBV19
J gene: TRBJ1-2
CDR3 protein: ASSNSGYGYT

V gene: TRBV2
J gene: TRBJ1-1
CDR3 protein: ASFRVNTEAF

V gene: TRBV12-3/TRBV12-4
J gene: TRBJ2-5
CDR3 protein: ASSFYGQQQETQY

V gene: TRBV5-1
J gene: TRBJ1-3
CDR3 protein: ASSFYGLGNTIY